What follows is one TCR beta chain and its context. Antigen specificity is unknown. Generated by immunoSEQ multiplex PCR, the TCRdb table keeps only in-frame clones and is missing some. The sample includes tens of thousands of clones, about 88% of them seen just once. These data are taken from a study of OX40 agonist ivuxolimab in advanced cancers. Study overall: Every 2 weeks, ivuxolimab was infused into the patients intravenously at between 0.01 and 10 mg/kg.

Whole-study results and caveats: CD8+ T cells showed, on average, more clonal expansion than CD4+ cells. Partial responders at 0.1-3.0 mg/kg had among the lowest clonal expansion. Doses of 0.1 to 3.0 mg/kg were accompanied by clonal expansion of CD4+ and CD8+ blood T cells by week 6.

The germline V gene has CDR1 SGHRS and CDR2 YFSETQ. The CDR3 has 14 amino acids. Losses at the gene ends were 3 bases for V and 5 bases for J; bases not matched to a gene: 3. Sequences were derived from CD4+ or CD8+ T cells sorted from blood, sampled in a trial of the OX40 agonist ivuxolimab. V usage is TRBV5-1 and J usage is TRBJ2-7; 12 positions match TRBD2. The sequence was collected from an adult with an advanced solid tumor such as melanoma, head and neck, liver or kidney cancer. CDR3 nucleotide sequence: TGCGCCAGCAGCTCAAGGACTAGCGGGAACGAGCAGTACTTC. Translating it yields CASSSRTSGNEQYF.